Listed below are T cell receptor beta chains from one sample, sequenced in a study of beta chain features in type 1 diabetes. TCRdb keeps only in-frame clones here, not all; method: immunoSEQ multiplex PCR. The sample gives about 210,000 clones, about a tenth of which show up once; over 1% is in the top ten. Sample: central memory CD4+ T cells from blood. These TCRs come from a man aged 18 to 29 in good health. Each CDR3 is given with its conserved first and last residue.

J gene	V gene	CDR3 protein
TRBJ2-3	TRBV6-1	CASRDRDARTDTQYF
TRBJ1-1	TRBV7-9	CASSSEGGVPLIF
TRBJ1-4	TRBV4-3	CASSLQPADEKLFF
TRBJ2-5	TRBV28	CASSPHSGSETQYF
TRBJ2-1	TRBV4-3	CASSQGGTGRNEQFF
TRBJ2-4	TRBV16	CASSRRGPKNIQYF
TRBJ2-7	TRBV6-5	CASSYFGTYEQYF
TRBJ1-1	TRBV4-1	CASSPGGRWNTEAFF
TRBJ1-2	TRBV15	CATSRDFILEEAYGYTF
TRBJ2-7	TRBV20-1	CSARTAFEQYF
TRBJ2-2	TRBV2	CASKTGPNTGELFF
TRBJ1-5	TRBV7-8	CASSSGQSGDQPQHF
TRBJ2-1	TRBV5-1	CASSFLPGTSGYNEQFF
TRBJ2-5	TRBV7-2	CASSAPPGGETQYF
TRBJ1-5	TRBV27	CASSLGGQPNQPQHF
TRBJ2-4	TRBV7-2	CASSSPGSGKNIQYF
TRBJ2-5	TRBV9	CASSAEGGETQYF
TRBJ1-4	TRBV19	CASKRNREGEKLFF
TRBJ1-3	TRBV7-9	CASRRGFSGNTIYF
TRBJ1-5	TRBV30	CAWSVRGSLGQGNQPQHF
TRBJ2-3	TRBV4-3	CASSEHSGAGTDTQYF
TRBJ2-2	TRBV18	CASSPLQGRTGELFF
TRBJ2-7	TRBV4-2	CASSHRLGQGYEQYF
TRBJ2-4	TRBV5-1	CASSLVGLAGASNIQYF